This T cell receptor (beta chain) appears in the sequencing data of a study of blood T cell repertoires in COVID-19. In the original processing: Reference gene primer amplification in the assay estimated nucleated cell counts. Sequencing was performed with immunoSEQ multiplex PCR; in TCRdb, only in-frame clones are kept and a portion is missing. V and J calls and clone size follow that table, whereas D and trimming were derived from the DNA. The sample has roughly 240,000 clones, about 89% seen once. The CDR3 is made up of 14 amino acids. CDR1 is MNHEY, CDR2 SVGAGI, per germline. Trimming shortened V by 7 bases and J by 7 bases, and 16 bases separated the two germline ends.

The sample taken for sequencing was peripheral blood. This rearrangement joins TRBV6-5 to TRBJ2-2, with D tentatively TRBD1 (6 bases). The receptor was derived from an older woman who had recovered from COVID-19. CDR3 protein: CASTQTGQYGELFF. In DNA, the CDR3 is TGTGCCAGCACCCAGACAGGACAATACGGGGAGCTGTTTTTT.